The clone carrying this TCR beta chain was counted between two and nine times. Here immunoSEQ multiplex PCR was the method, and the copy in TCRdb shows in-frame clones only, minus some. Of about 140,000 clones listed, 93% were seen once; the top ten hold over 0.8%. V was clipped by 3 bases and J by 7 bases; unmatched bases: 2. Per germline, CDR1 LNHDA and CDR2 SQIVND (reference sequence). The CDR3 is 12 residues long. This sample was taken from a study of OX40 agonist ivuxolimab in advanced cancers. Study as a whole: In this trial design, patients received ivuxolimab intravenously at 0.01 to 10 mg/kg every 2 weeks.

The rearrangement joins TRBV19 to TRBJ1-2; 7 positions match TRBD1. The TCR was taken from an adult with an advanced solid tumor such as melanoma, head and neck, liver or kidney cancer. Sequenced material: CD4+ or CD8+ T cells sorted from blood, taken in a trial of the OX40 agonist ivuxolimab. For the CDR3, the DNA is TGTGCCAGTAGTATGACAGGGTTTGGCTACACCTTC. This encodes CASSMTGFGYTF.